This passage covers 17 T cell receptor beta chains from one sample sequenced in a study of vaccination effects on CD4 cells after COVID-19. These receptors are not linked to any known antigen. Antigen-specific CD4+ T cell clonotypes were called by their expansion after viral peptide-pool culture in ViraFEST. Having been cultured for roughly 9 days, the cells underwent CD4+ T cell isolation. PCR-confirmed SARS-CoV-2 infection occurred in the person between March and December 2020. The assay was immunoSEQ multiplex PCR, and TCRdb's table has in-frame clones only and misses some. Of under 60,000 clones listed, 76% were seen once; the top ten hold 4.5% to 7%. The sequenced sample was CD4+ T cells from PBMCs cultured with HIV peptides, obtained before COVID-19 vaccination. As to subset: HIV-1 Nef peptide pool negative control/reference culture. All receptors derive from a human donor who had a prior SARS-CoV-2 infection.

This clone turned up a few times. The chain is built from TRBV18 and TRBJ2-3; the D is unclear. This CDR3 is 16 amino acids long. CDR1 is KGHSH and CDR2 is LQKENI in the germline V gene. V was pared by 0 bases and J by 0 bases, with 10 bases between. Written as DNA, the CDR3 is TGTGCCAGCTCACCACCGAGTTTGTCTAGCACAGATACGCAGTATTTT. Translation gives CASSPPSLSSTDTQYF.

The V gene is TRBV5-8, the J gene TRBJ1-2; 8 bases match TRBD1. This CDR3 has 14 amino acids. Per germline, CDR1 SGHTS and CDR2 YDEGEE. The V gene end was trimmed by 1 base and the J gene end by 6 bases; junction bases not matched to a gene: 5. CDR3 amino acids: CASSLQQGVDGYTF. The CDR3 DNA is TGTGCCAGCAGCTTGCAACAGGGGGTCGATGGCTACACCTTC.

This clone has a single count. The chain joins TRBV14 to TRBJ1-2; no definite D call. V was shortened by 3 bases and J by 5 bases, with 4 bases between the two germline ends. The CDR3 spans 11 residues. The germline V gene encodes CDR1 SGHDN and CDR2 FVKESK. CDR3 DNA: TGTGCCAGCAGCCATGCGTATGGCTACACCTTC. Amino acids: CASSHAYGYTF.

The chain recombines TRBV20-1 with TRBJ2-7; D is unresolved. This CDR3 is 11 amino acids long. Per germline, CDR1 DFQATT and CDR2 SNEGSKA (reference sequence). Trimming shortened V by 6 bases and J by 6 bases, and 12 bases separated the two germline ends. The CDR3, as DNA: TGCAGTGCCTCGACCGCGGTCGAGCAGTACTTC. Translating gives CSASTAVEQYF.

The chain uses TRBV9 and TRBJ2-3; 11 nucleotides agree with TRBD2. V was clipped by 3 bases and J by 0 bases; unmatched bases: 6. The CDR3 extends over 17 amino acids. Per germline, CDR1 SGDLS and CDR2 YYNGEE. In nucleotides, the CDR3 is TGTGCCAGCAGCGCCCACGGGACTAGCGGAAGCACAGATACGCAGTATTTT. Amino acid sequence: CASSAHGTSGSTDTQYF.

This clone has only a few counts. This rearrangement joins TRBV7-3 to TRBJ2-5; tentative D call: TRBD2 (6 bases). V was shortened by 5 bases and J by 1 base, with 14 bases between the two germline ends. This CDR3 is 15 amino acids long. Germline V gene lookup returns CDR1 SGHTA and CDR2 FQGTGA. The CDR3 sequence: CASSPFWGVQETQYF. The CDR3 DNA sequence: TGTGCCAGCAGCCCATTTTGGGGGGTCCAAGAGACCCAGTACTTC.

This clone showed up just once. The chain joins TRBV9 to TRBJ2-1; TRBD2 aligns across 13 bases. The V segment lost 4 bases and the J segment 2 bases; nucleotides outside the gene matches: 9. In germline, CDR1 is SGDLS, CDR2 YYNGEE. This CDR3 spans 18 amino acids. CDR3 residues: CASSPTATSGRAYNEQFF. The CDR3 region has the DNA TGTGCCAGCAGCCCCACGGCCACTAGCGGGAGGGCCTACAATGAGCAGTTCTTC.

This clone has a handful of counts. The rearrangement links TRBV5-1 to TRBJ2-1, with a weak D call TRBD2 (6 bases). CDR1 is SGHRS and CDR2 is YFSETQ in the germline V gene. The CDR3 covers 17 residues. Trimming pared 0 bases from V and 4 bases from J, leaving 17 bases between. Here the CDR3 DNA reads TGCGCCAGCAGCTTGGAATCGGGGGAGAAAGGTTACAATGAGCAGTTCTTC. It codes for CASSLESGEKGYNEQFF.

J is TRBJ2-5 and V is TRBV15; the D gene could be TRBD1 or TRBD2 (5 bases each). The CDR3 sequence is 14 residues long. Germline CDR1 is LNHNV and CDR2 is YYDKDF (reference sequence). V gave up 2 bases and J gave up 4 bases, with 11 bases separating them. CDR3 region: CATSRMGDRETQYF. CDR3 coding DNA: TGTGCCACCAGCAGAATGGGGGATCGAGAGACCCAGTACTTC.

The rearrangement links TRBV7-9 to TRBJ2-5; D call uncertain. Germline CDR1 reads SEHNR; CDR2 reads FQNEAQ (reference sequence). The CDR3 sequence is 13 residues long. V lost 4 bases to trimming and J lost 5 bases, with 11 bases between them. The CDR3 region has the DNA TGTGCCAGCAGCTCCCTTCTCGGGGAGACCCAGTACTTC. Translated, it gives CASSSLLGETQYF.

The V gene is TRBV2, the J gene TRBJ2-3; D uncertain. This CDR3 is 13 amino acids long. Germline values: CDR1 SNHLY, CDR2 FYNNEI. The germline V and J ends were trimmed by 1 base and 6 bases, with 8 bases remaining between them. CDR3 coding DNA: TGTGCCAGCAGTGAAGGCACCGGGGATACGCAGTATTTT. Translating gives CASSEGTGDTQYF.

The rearrangement uses TRBV5-5 and TRBJ1-2; D is possibly TRBD1 (6 bases). CDR3 length equals 14 residues. V dropped 4 bases and J dropped 4 bases, with 14 bases sitting between them. Germline-derived CDR1 and CDR2 are SGHKS and YYEKEE (reference sequence). The CDR3 loop is CASSGDTLVYGYTF. In DNA form, the CDR3 reads TGTGCCAGCAGCGGGGACACGCTCGTCTATGGCTACACCTTC.

In its sample, this clone was seen once. The V and J genes are TRBV28 and TRBJ1-6; D is undetermined. Germline V gene lookup returns CDR1 MDHEN and CDR2 SYDVKM. The V gene lost 6 bases and the J gene lost 1 base, with 7 bases spanning the gap. The length of the CDR3 is 14 residues. CDR3 in DNA: TGTGCCAGCAGCACTTCTTCCTATAATTCACCCCTCCACTTT. It encodes CASSTSSYNSPLHF.

This clone has only one observation. This sequence joins TRBV19 and TRBJ2-3; D not resolved. V was cut by 7 bases and J by 8 bases, with 13 bases left in between. CDR3 length: 12 amino acids. CDR1 and CDR2 (germline): LNHDA, SQIVND (reference sequence). CDR3 coding DNA: TGTGCCAGTATTGGGTTGGATGGTACGCAGTATTTT. It is translated as CASIGLDGTQYF. Combining the CDR3 with reference TRBV19 and TRBJ2-3 gives the whole variable domain DGGITQSPKYLFRKEGQNVTLSCEQNLNHDAMYWYRQDPGQGLRLIYYSQIVNDFQKGDIAEGYSVSREKKESFPLTVTSAQKNPTAFYLCASIGLDGTQYFGPGTRLTVL.

The chain couples TRBV5-1 to TRBJ1-1; D is ambiguous. This CDR3 is built from 14 residues. Germline CDR1 reads SGHRS; CDR2 reads YFSETQ. Trimming removed 2 bases at V and 1 base at J, with 9 bases between. Written as DNA, the CDR3 is TGCGCCAGCAGCTTTGATGGAGGGAACACTGAAGCTTTCTTT. It yields the protein CASSFDGGNTEAFF. Full variable domain (remainder filled in from reference TRBV5-1 and TRBJ1-1): KAGVTQTPRYLIKTRGQQVTLSCSPISGHRSVSWYQQTPGQGLQFLFEYFSETQRNKGNFPGRFSGRQFSNSRSEMNVSTLELGDSALYLCASSFDGGNTEAFFGQGTRLTVV.

This clone was found a few times. The chain employs TRBV28 and TRBJ1-5; D is uncertain. Deletions cut 6 bases from V and 1 base from J, with 10 bases between. Germline V gene lookup returns CDR1 MDHEN and CDR2 SYDVKM. The CDR3 covers 14 residues. CDR3 coding DNA: TGTGCCAGCAGGGGATTTATGAGCAATCAGCCCCAGCATTTT. Protein sequence: CASRGFMSNQPQHF.

This clone has a handful of counts. The CDR3 here is CSVRSSGEQFF. The CDR3 DNA reads TGCAGCGTTCGTAGCAGCGGCGAGCAGTTCTTC. The chain couples TRBV29-1 to TRBJ2-1; D perhaps matches TRBD2 (5 bases). Per germline, CDR1 SQVTM and CDR2 ANQGSEA. Trimming removed 5 bases from V and 10 bases from J, with 12 bases in between. This CDR3 contains 11 residues.